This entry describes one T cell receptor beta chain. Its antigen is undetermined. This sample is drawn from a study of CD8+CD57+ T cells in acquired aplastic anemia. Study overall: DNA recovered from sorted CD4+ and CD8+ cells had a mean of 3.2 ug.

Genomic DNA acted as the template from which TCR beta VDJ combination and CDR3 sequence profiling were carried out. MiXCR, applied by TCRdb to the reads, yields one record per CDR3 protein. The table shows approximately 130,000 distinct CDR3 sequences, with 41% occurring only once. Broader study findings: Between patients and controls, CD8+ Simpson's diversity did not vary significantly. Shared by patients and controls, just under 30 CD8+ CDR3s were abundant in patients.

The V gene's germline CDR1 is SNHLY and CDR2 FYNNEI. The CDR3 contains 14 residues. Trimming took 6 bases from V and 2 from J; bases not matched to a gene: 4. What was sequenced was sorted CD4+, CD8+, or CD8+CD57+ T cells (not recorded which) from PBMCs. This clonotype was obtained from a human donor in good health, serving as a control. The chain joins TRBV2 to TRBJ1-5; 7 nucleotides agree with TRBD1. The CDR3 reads CASRDRVGNQPQHF. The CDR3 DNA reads TGTGCCAGCAGAGACAGGGTGGGCAATCAGCCCCAGCATTTT. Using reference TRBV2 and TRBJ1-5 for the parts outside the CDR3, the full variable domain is EPEVTQTPSHQVTQMGQEVILRCVPISNHLYFYWYRQILGQKVEFLVSFYNNEISEKSEIFDDQFSVERPDGSNFTLKIRSTKLEDSAMYFCASRDRVGNQPQHFGDGTRLSIL.